This TCR beta chain appears in the sequencing data of a study of cytomegalovirus exposure and HLA in healthy donors. Study findings and constraints: For TCR beta chains, V- and J-gene trimming was later linked to a missense DCLRE1C variant. The authors assumed roughly uniform sequencing depth across donors for presence/absence analyses.

The germline gives CDR1 SGHTS, CDR2 YDEGEE. V gave up 7 bases and J gave up 1 base, with 15 bases separating them. This CDR3 comprises 14 residues. As for this clone: The antigen is undetermined.

The study ran its PCR with 60 Vbeta and 13 Jbeta primers. As processed by the authors: An analysis performed later counted around 80 million unique TCR beta chains (roughly 11 million of them shared). TCRdb's table, derived via immunoSEQ multiplex PCR, lists solely in-frame clones and lacks some. V and J calls and clone size come straight from that table; D and trimming were deduced from the DNA. The data show 95,000 to 150,000 clones, around 80% seen once. The chain uses TRBV5-8 and TRBJ2-7, with D uncertain. This TCR derives from a female donor in good health and CMV-seronegative. The sample was PBMCs. The CDR3 region has the DNA TGTGCCAGCCCTGCCGGGTCTTGGTCCTACGAGCAGTACTTC. Its protein product is CASPAGSWSYEQYF.